This T cell receptor (beta chain) was sequenced during a study of blood T cell repertoires in COVID-19. Looking at the study overall: Samples representing acute and convalescent COVID-19 were sourced from the United States, Italy and Spain. T cells, B-cell-depleted T cells, or PBMCs provided the cDNA or gDNA that served as material.

Original data processing: Amplification from reference gene primers served as the basis for estimated nucleated cell counts. TCRdb keeps only in-frame clones here, not all; method: immunoSEQ multiplex PCR. That table furnishes V, J and clone size, whereas the DNA furnished D and trimming. Among 140,000 or so clones listed, approximately 83% were seen once. Germline values: CDR1 SEHNR, CDR2 FQNEAQ (reference sequence). The V and J ends lost 10 bases and 5 bases respectively, with 18 bases between them. The CDR3 runs 14 residues. Material for sequencing was peripheral blood. This receptor was obtained from a human donor in a cohort sampled during active COVID-19. The chain joins TRBV7-9 to TRBJ2-1; D gene uncertain. The CDR3 region is CATSPPWANNEQFF. CDR3 DNA: TGTGCCACCTCACCGCCGTGGGCGAACAATGAGCAGTTCTTC.